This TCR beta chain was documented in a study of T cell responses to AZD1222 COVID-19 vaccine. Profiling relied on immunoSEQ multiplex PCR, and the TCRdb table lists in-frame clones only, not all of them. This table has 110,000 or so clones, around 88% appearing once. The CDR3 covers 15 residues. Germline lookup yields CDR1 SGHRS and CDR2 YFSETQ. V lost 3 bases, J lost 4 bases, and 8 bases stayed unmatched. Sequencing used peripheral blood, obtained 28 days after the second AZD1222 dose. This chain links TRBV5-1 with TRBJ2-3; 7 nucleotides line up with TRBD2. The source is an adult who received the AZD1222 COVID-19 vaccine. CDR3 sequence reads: CASSSDGLVADTQYF. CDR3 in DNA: TGCGCCAGCAGCTCTGACGGACTAGTTGCAGATACGCAGTATTTT. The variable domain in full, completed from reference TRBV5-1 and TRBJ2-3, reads KAGVTQTPRYLIKTRGQQVTLSCSPISGHRSVSWYQQTPGQGLQFLFEYFSETQRNKGNFPGRFSGRQFSNSRSEMNVSTLELGDSALYLCASSSDGLVADTQYFGPGTRLTVL.